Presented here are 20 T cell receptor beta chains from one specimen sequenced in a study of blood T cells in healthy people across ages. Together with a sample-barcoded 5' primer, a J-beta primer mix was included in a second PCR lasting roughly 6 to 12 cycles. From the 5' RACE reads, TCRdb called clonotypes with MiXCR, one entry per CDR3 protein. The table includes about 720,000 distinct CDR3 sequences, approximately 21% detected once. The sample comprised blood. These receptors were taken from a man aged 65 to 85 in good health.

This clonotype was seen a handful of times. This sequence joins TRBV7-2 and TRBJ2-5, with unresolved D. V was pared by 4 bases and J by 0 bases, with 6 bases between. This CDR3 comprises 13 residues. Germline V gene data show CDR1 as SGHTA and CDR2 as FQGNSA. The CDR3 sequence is CASSSRHQETQYF. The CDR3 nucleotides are TGTGCCAGCAGCTCACGGCACCAAGAGACCCAGTACTTC.

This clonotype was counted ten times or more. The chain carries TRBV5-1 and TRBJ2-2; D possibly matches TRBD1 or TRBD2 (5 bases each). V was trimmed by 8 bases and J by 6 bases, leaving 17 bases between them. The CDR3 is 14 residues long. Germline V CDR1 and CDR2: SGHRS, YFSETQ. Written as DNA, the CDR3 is TGCGCCAGTGGGGAGACAGTCACCTCCGGGGAGCTGTTTTTT. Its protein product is CASGETVTSGELFF.

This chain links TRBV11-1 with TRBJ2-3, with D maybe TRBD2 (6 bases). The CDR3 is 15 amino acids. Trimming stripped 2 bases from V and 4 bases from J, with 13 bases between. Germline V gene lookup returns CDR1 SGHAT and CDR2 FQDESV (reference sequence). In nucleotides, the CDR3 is TGTGCCAGCAGCTTACTGGGGGGTGTTGCAGATACGCAGTATTTT. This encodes CASSLLGGVADTQYF.

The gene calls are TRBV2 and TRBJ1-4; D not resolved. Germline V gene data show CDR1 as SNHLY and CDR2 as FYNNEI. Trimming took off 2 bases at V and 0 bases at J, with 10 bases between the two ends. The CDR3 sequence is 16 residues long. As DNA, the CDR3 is TGTGCCAGCAGTGAAAGGGCAAGACCAACTAATGAAAAACTGTTTTTT. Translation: CASSERARPTNEKLFF.

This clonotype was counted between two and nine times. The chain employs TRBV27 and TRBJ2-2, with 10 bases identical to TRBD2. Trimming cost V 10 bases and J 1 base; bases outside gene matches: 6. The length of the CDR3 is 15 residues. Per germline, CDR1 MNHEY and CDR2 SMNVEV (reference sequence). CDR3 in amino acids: CATRIAGGNTGELFF. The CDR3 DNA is TGTGCCACCCGGATAGCGGGGGGGAACACCGGGGAGCTGTTTTTT.

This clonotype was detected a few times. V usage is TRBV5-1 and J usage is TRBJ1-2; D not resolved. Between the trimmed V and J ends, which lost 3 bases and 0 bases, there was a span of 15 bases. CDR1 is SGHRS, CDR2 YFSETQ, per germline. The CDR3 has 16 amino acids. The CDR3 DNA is TGCGCCAGCAGCTCCGGACGGCAACCTGCTAACTATGGCTACACCTTC. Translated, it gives CASSSGRQPANYGYTF.

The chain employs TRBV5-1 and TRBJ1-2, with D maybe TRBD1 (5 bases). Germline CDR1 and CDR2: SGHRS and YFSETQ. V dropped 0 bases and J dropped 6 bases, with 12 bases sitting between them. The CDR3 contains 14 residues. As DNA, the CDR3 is TGCGCCAGCAGCTTGGAGAGACAGAAGGATGGCTACACCTTC. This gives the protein CASSLERQKDGYTF.

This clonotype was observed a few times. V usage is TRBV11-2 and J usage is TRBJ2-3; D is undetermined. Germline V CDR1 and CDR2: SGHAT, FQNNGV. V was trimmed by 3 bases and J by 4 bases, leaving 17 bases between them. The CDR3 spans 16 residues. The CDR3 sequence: CASSLTGLRKADTQYF. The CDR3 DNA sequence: TGTGCCAGCAGCTTGACCGGGCTTAGAAAAGCAGATACGCAGTATTTT.

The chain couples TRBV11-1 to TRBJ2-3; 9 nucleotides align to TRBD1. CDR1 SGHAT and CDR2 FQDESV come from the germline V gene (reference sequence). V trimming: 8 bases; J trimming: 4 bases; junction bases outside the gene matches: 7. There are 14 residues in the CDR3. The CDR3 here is CASQQGARSDTQYF. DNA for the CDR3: TGTGCCAGCCAACAGGGGGCGCGGTCAGATACGCAGTATTTT.

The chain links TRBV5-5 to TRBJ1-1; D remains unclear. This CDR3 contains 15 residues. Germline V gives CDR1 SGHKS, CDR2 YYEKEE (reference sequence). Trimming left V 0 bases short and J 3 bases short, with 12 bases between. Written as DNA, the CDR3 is TGTGCCAGCAGCTTGGACCGGGGTGGGTACACTGAAGCTTTCTTT. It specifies CASSLDRGGYTEAFF.

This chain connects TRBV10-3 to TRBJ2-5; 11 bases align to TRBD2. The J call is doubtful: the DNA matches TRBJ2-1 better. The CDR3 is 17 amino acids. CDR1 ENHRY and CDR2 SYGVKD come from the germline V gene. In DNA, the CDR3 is TGTGCCATCAGTGAGTCGGGGTTAGCGGGGGGGCAGAATGAGCAGTTCTTC. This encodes CAISESGLAGGQNEQFF.

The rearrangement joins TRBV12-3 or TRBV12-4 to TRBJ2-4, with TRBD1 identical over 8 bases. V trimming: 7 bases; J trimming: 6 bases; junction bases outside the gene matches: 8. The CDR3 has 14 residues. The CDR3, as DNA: TGTGCCAGCAACAACAGGGGGAATACAAACATTCAGTACTTC. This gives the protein CASNNRGNTNIQYF.

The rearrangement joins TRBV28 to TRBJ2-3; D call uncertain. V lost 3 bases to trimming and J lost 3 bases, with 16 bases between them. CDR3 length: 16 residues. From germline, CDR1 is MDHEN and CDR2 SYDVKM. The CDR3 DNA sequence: TGTGCCAGCAGTTTGGCTGGCGCCTGGTGGACAGATACGCAGTATTTT. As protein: CASSLAGAWWTDTQYF.

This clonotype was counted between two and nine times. This CDR3 reads CASGTGGFYEQYV. In DNA, the CDR3 is TGTGCCAGCGGCACAGGGGGCTTCTACGAGCAGTACGTC. The chain recombines TRBV7-9 with TRBJ2-7, with TRBD1 matching over 9 bases. Germline trimming cut 8 bases from V and 3 bases from J; bases unmatched to any gene: 5. Germline assignment: CDR1 SEHNR and CDR2 FQNEAQ (reference sequence). The CDR3 length is 13 residues.

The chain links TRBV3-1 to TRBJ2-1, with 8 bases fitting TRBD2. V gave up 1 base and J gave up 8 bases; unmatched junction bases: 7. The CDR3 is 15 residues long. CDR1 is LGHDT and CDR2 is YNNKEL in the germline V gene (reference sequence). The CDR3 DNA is TGTGCCAGCAGCCAAGGCGGGAGGCACCTCGATGAGCAGTTCTTC. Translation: CASSQGGRHLDEQFF.

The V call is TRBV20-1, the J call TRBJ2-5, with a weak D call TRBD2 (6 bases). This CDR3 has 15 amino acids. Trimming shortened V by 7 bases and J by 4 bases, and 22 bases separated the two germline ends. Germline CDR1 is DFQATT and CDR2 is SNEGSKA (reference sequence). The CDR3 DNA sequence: TGCAGTGGAGGTGATGGCGGGGCAATCCCAGAGACCCAGTACTTC. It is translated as CSGGDGGAIPETQYF.

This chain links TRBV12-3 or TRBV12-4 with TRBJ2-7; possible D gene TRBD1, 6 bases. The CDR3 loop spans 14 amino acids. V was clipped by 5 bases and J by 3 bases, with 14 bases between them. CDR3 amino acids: CASSGTSLYYEQYF. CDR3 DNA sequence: TGTGCCAGCAGTGGGACATCTCTCTACTACGAGCAGTACTTC.

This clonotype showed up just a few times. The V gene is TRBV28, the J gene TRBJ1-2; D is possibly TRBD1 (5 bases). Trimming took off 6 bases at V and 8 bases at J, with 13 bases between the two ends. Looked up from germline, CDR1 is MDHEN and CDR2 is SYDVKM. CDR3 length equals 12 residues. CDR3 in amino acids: CASSQGAPGYTF. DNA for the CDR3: TGTGCCAGCAGCCAAGGGGCGCCCGGCTACACCTTC.

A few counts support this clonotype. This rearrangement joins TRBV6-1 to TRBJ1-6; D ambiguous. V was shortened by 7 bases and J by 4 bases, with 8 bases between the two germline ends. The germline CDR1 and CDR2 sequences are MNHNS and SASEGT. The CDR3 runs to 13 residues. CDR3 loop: CASNSLYNSPLHF. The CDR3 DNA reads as TGTGCCAGCAATAGCCTTTATAATTCACCCCTCCACTTT.

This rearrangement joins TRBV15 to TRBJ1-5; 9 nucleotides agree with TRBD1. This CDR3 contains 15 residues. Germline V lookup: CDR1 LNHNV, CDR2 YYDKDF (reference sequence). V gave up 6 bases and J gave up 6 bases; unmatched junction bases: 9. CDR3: CATRTGTGSPQPQHF. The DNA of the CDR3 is TGTGCCACCAGGACCGGGACAGGGAGCCCTCAGCCCCAGCATTTT. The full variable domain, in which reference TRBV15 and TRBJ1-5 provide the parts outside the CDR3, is DAMVIQNPRYQVTQFGKPVTLSCSQTLNHNVMYWYQQKSSQAPKLLFHYYDKDFNNEADTPDNFQSRRPNTSFCFLDIRSPGLGDTAMYLCATRTGTGSPQPQHFGDGTRLSIL.